This record looks at one T cell receptor beta chain sequence and its context. This sample was included in a study of blood T cell repertoires in COVID-19. Method: immunoSEQ multiplex PCR; TCRdb's copy keeps in-frame clones and lacks some. The sample lists 50,000 to 65,000 clones, more than 70% occurring once. Sequencing was carried out using peripheral blood. The TCR was taken from a human donor in a cohort sampled during active COVID-19.

This CDR3 is CASSFTGKGGNTIYF. The CDR3 DNA reads as TGTGCCAGTAGTTTTACAGGAAAAGGAGGAAACACCATATATTTT. The chain uses TRBV19 and TRBJ1-3; weak D call: TRBD1 (5 bases). The V end lost 5 bases, the J end lost 4 bases, and 15 bases lay between the germline ends. This CDR3 has 15 amino acids. Germline CDR1 and CDR2: LNHDA and SQIVND (reference sequence).